This T cell receptor beta chain was documented in a study of blood T cell repertoires in COVID-19. Assay: immunoSEQ multiplex PCR; the TCRdb copy retains only in-frame clones and omits some. The data hold about 400,000 clones, with 88% observed a single time. V shed 8 bases and J 0 bases; nucleotides not matched to a gene: 5. The CDR3 covers 17 residues. Germline values: CDR1 SGHAT, CDR2 FQNNGV. The chain is built from TRBV11-2 and TRBJ2-1; 15 nucleotides agree with TRBD2. The TCR sequence derives from a woman in her thirties or forties with acute COVID-19. The sequenced sample consisted of PBMCs or T cells enriched from blood (not recorded which). The CDR3 sequence: CASAGTSGGFSYNEQFF. Written as DNA, the CDR3 is TGTGCCAGCGCCGGGACTAGCGGGGGGTTCTCCTACAATGAGCAGTTCTTC. Supplemented by reference TRBV11-2 and TRBJ2-1, the full variable domain reads EAGVAQSPRYKIIEKRQSVAFWCNPISGHATLYWYQQILGQGPKLLIQFQNNGVVDDSQLPKDRFSAERLKGVDSTLKIQPAKLEDSAVYLCASAGTSGGFSYNEQFFGPGTRLTVL.